The source of this TCR beta chain is a study of T-cell memory formation after mild COVID-19. Study observations and caveats: Pre-infection memory carried some responding clones, suggesting that cross-reactive memory joined. CD4/CD8 balance characterized clones contracting day 15 to 85, and CD4+ skew characterized later expanders.

Of note for this clonotype: Its specificity is not known.

CDR3 size: 14 residues. The germline gives CDR1 SGHVS, CDR2 FNYEAQ. Trimming took 1 base from V and 7 from J, leaving 10 bases between them. cDNA libraries for TCR alpha and TCR beta, carrying sample barcodes and UMIs, came from 5'RACE with constant-segment primers. TCRdb itself ran the 5' RACE reads through MiXCR, one entry per CDR3 protein. The table has 250,000 to 350,000 distinct CDR3 sequences, about 17% seen once. The chain carries TRBV7-6 and TRBJ1-4; D perhaps matches TRBD1 (5 bases). This TCR derives from a man aged 18 to 35 who had mild COVID-19 (a few samples of this study predate the infection). Cell type and time point are not known. Input material: PBMCs or a T cell subset sorted from them (not recorded which). This CDR3 reads CASSLDGAGEKLFF. In DNA, the CDR3 is TGTGCCAGCAGCTTAGACGGGGCTGGTGAAAAACTGTTTTTT.